Included here is one TCR beta chain sequence, with context. As yet, its antigen is unknown. This entry comes from a study of high-grade serous ovarian cancer treatment subgroups. Overall study: On average, roughly 14,000 reads and 7,494 unique TCR beta rearrangements were obtained per sample. Study results and limitations: Same-patient tumor repertoires overlapped at roughly 0.11 to 0.79; different patients barely overlapped. TCR relatedness rose with neoantigen level and trended with mutation load.

Tumor samples were taken before definitive surgery or chemotherapy. TCRdb keeps only in-frame clones here, not all; method: immunoSEQ multiplex PCR. The data show some 28,000 clones, about 86% seen once. What was sequenced was tumor tissue. The clonotype originates from a human donor with high-grade serous ovarian cancer.

The CDR3 sequence: CASSEAGEGGNTIYF. The DNA for the CDR3 is TGTGCCAGCAGTGAAGCCGGGGAAGGTGGAAACACCATATATTTT. The chain has TRBV6-1 and TRBJ1-3, with D uncertain. V was pared by 0 bases and J by 3 bases, with 9 bases between. Germline V gives CDR1 MNHNS, CDR2 SASEGT. CDR3 length: 15 residues.